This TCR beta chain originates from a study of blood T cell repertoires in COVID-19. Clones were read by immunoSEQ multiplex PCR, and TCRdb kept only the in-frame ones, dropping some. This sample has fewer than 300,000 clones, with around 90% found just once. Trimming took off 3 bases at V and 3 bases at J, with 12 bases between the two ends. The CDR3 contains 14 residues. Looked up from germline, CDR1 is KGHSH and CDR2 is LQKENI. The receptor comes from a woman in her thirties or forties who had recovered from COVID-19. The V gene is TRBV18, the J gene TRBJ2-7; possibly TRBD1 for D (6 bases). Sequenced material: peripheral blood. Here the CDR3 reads CASSPPRGSYEQYF. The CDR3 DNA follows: TGTGCCAGCTCACCCCCGAGGGGGAGCTACGAGCAGTACTTC.